These 12 T cell receptor beta chains share one sample of origin, sequenced in a study of blood T cell repertoires in COVID-19. The method was immunoSEQ multiplex PCR; TCRdb's version includes in-frame clones alone and lacks a portion of them. Among about 160,000 clones listed, 80% were seen once. The sample consisted of PBMCs or T cells enriched from blood (not recorded which). The receptors here all came from an older woman who had recovered from COVID-19.

The chain uses TRBV2 and TRBJ2-5; TRBD2 might be the D (6 bases). The V gene's germline CDR1 is SNHLY and CDR2 FYNNEI. The germline V and J ends were trimmed by 3 bases and 3 bases, with 11 bases remaining between them. The CDR3 is made up of 14 amino acids. Here the CDR3 reads CASSDGSGKETQYF. For the CDR3, the DNA is TGTGCCAGCAGTGATGGTAGCGGAAAAGAGACCCAGTACTTC. Based on the CDR3 plus reference TRBV2 and TRBJ2-5, the full variable domain is EPEVTQTPSHQVTQMGQEVILRCVPISNHLYFYWYRQILGQKVEFLVSFYNNEISEKSEIFDDQFSVERPDGSNFTLKIRSTKLEDSAMYFCASSDGSGKETQYFGPGTRLLVL.

This chain connects TRBV18 to TRBJ2-2, with 9 bases matching TRBD1. This CDR3 contains 17 residues. Losses at the gene ends were 3 bases for V and 5 bases for J; bases not matched to a gene: 10. Germline lookup yields CDR1 KGHSH and CDR2 LQKENI. The CDR3 DNA follows: TGTGCCAGCTCACCCATGGGGACAGGGCGCGGGACCGGGGAGCTGTTTTTT. It yields the protein CASSPMGTGRGTGELFF.

The chain is built from TRBV3-1 (or the pseudogene TRBV3-2) and TRBJ2-5; D may be TRBD2 (5 bases). Between the trimmed V and J ends, which lost 5 bases and 2 bases, there was a span of 15 bases. The CDR3 has 15 amino acids. CDR1 and CDR2 from the germline V gene are LGHDT and YNNKEL (reference sequence). The CDR3 DNA reads TGTGCCAGCAGCAATACCCAACTAGTTCAAGAGACCCAGTACTTC. Its translation: CASSNTQLVQETQYF.

The J gene is TRBJ1-1, the V gene TRBV5-1; D gene uncertain. This CDR3 has 14 residues. The ends were cut back, 0 bases at V and 1 base at J, with 7 bases in the middle. Germline CDR1 reads SGHRS; CDR2 reads YFSETQ. Here the CDR3 reads CASSLARQNTEAFF. Here the CDR3 DNA reads TGCGCCAGCAGCTTGGCCAGGCAGAACACTGAAGCTTTCTTT.

The J gene is TRBJ1-3, the V gene TRBV3-1 (or the pseudogene TRBV3-2); TRBD1 might be the D (5 bases). V lost 4 bases and J 4 bases, leaving 17 bases between the germline ends. The CDR3 sequence is 16 residues long. Germline CDR1 and CDR2: LGHDT and YNNKEL (reference sequence). The DNA for the CDR3 is TGTGCCAGCAGCCCCCTGGCCCAGGGTATAGGAAACACCATATATTTT. It is translated as CASSPLAQGIGNTIYF.

The chain uses TRBV12-3 or TRBV12-4 and TRBJ1-2; 8 bases map to TRBD1. The CDR3 extends over 12 amino acids. V shed 6 bases and J 6 bases; nucleotides not matched to a gene: 3. CDR3 DNA sequence: TGTGCCAGCAGGACAGGGGCCAATGGCTACACCTTC. It codes for CASRTGANGYTF.

The rearrangement links TRBV27 to TRBJ2-7, with a possible D match to TRBD2 (6 bases). V shed 6 bases and J shed 2 bases, with 11 bases lying between them. The CDR3 covers 13 residues. The germline V gene encodes CDR1 MNHEY and CDR2 SMNVEV (reference sequence). The CDR3 here is CASRVTGAYEQYF. The CDR3, as DNA: TGTGCCAGCAGGGTGACGGGGGCCTACGAGCAGTACTTC.

The chain combines TRBV5-1 with TRBJ2-3; D unclear. V gave up 0 bases and J gave up 6 bases, with 5 bases separating them. Germline V lookup: CDR1 SGHRS, CDR2 YFSETQ. This CDR3 comprises 12 residues. This CDR3 reads CASSLDRDTQYF. The CDR3 coding sequence is TGCGCCAGCAGCTTGGACCGGGATACGCAGTATTTT.

The chain links TRBV29-1 to TRBJ1-2; possibly TRBD1 for D (5 bases). Per germline, CDR1 SQVTM and CDR2 ANQGSEA. Trimming removed 7 bases from V and 2 bases from J, with 11 bases in between. The CDR3 runs to 12 residues. The CDR3 spells CSAATGNYGYTF. The CDR3 DNA reads as TGCAGCGCCGCTACAGGAAACTATGGCTACACCTTC. Full variable domain (missing parts from reference TRBV29-1 and TRBJ1-2): SAVISQKPSRDICQRGTSLTIQCQVDSQVTMMFWYRQQPGQSLTLIATANQGSEATYESGFVIDKFPISRPNLTFSTLTVSNMSPEDSSIYLCSAATGNYGYTFGSGTRLTVV.

This clone was counted a single time. The chain combines TRBV19 with TRBJ1-5; no clear D gene. CDR3 length equals 15 residues. The V and J ends lost 5 bases and 2 bases respectively, with 13 bases between them. Germline V lookup: CDR1 LNHDA, CDR2 SQIVND (reference sequence). The CDR3 here is CASSEESGGNQPQHF. The CDR3 coding sequence is TGTGCCAGTAGTGAGGAGTCGGGAGGCAATCAGCCCCAGCATTTT.

The chain is built from TRBV4-2 and TRBJ2-7; no clear D. With 0 bases removed from V and 8 bases from J, the gap between germline ends came to 5 bases. Germline CDR1 LGHNA, CDR2 YNFKEQ. This CDR3 is built from 11 residues. Written as DNA, the CDR3 is TGTGCCAGCAGCCAAGAGGGCAAGCAGTACTTC. It is translated as CASSQEGKQYF.

The V gene is TRBV11-2, the J gene TRBJ1-2, with D possibly matching TRBD1 (6 bases). V lost 4 bases to trimming and J lost 7 bases, with 16 bases between them. Germline-derived CDR1 and CDR2 are SGHAT and FQNNGV. This CDR3 is 14 amino acids long. The CDR3 nucleotides are TGTGCCAGCAGCTCAGGAAACAGGGAGACTGGCTACACCTTC. Protein sequence: CASSSGNRETGYTF.